This entry lists 12 T cell receptor beta chains sequenced from one sample in a study of blood T cells in healthy people across ages. The second PCR ran roughly 6 to 11 cycles with a sample-barcoded 5' primer and J-beta primers. TCRdb re-called the 5' RACE reads through MiXCR, storing one row per CDR3 protein. The data hold roughly 1.4 million distinct CDR3 sequences, with around 59% observed a single time. Sequencing was performed on blood. Receptors originate from a young man in good health.

The chain joins TRBV13 to TRBJ2-7; D may be TRBD1 (6 bases). Trimming removed 5 bases at V and 0 bases at J, with 17 bases between. The CDR3 has 16 amino acids. Germline lookup yields CDR1 PRHDT and CDR2 FYEKMQ (reference sequence). CDR3: CASSPLGQSSSYEQYF. The DNA of the CDR3 is TGTGCCAGCAGCCCCCTCGGACAGAGTAGCTCCTACGAGCAGTACTTC.

This sequence joins TRBV3-1 and TRBJ2-5; D may be TRBD2 (5 bases). CDR1 LGHDT and CDR2 YNNKEL come from the germline V gene (reference sequence). V was shortened by 4 bases and J by 5 bases, with 8 bases between the two germline ends. The length of the CDR3 is 12 residues. The CDR3 DNA is TGTGCCAGCAGCCCCTGGGAGGAGACCCAGTACTTC. It specifies CASSPWEETQYF.

This clonotype was counted many times. The CDR3 is CASSLSRDSYEQYF. CDR3 sequence (DNA): TGTGCCAGCAGTTTATCGCGGGACTCCTACGAGCAGTACTTC. The J gene is TRBJ2-7, the V gene TRBV27; maybe TRBD2 (6 bases). Trimming cost V 0 bases and J 0 bases, with 6 bases left between them. CDR3 length equals 14 residues. CDR1 is MNHEY and CDR2 is SMNVEV in the germline V gene (reference sequence).

The chain employs TRBV20-1 and TRBJ2-7; tentatively, D is TRBD1 or TRBD2 (6 bases each). Trimming stripped 0 bases from V and 6 bases from J, with 12 bases between. Germline loops: CDR1 DFQATT, CDR2 SNEGSKA (reference sequence). The CDR3 covers 13 residues. For the CDR3, the DNA is TGCAGTGCTAGAGAGGGGGGCAACGGCGAGCAGTACTTC. Protein product: CSAREGGNGEQYF.

The chain has TRBV19 and TRBJ1-5; 7 bases align to TRBD1. Looked up from germline, CDR1 is LNHDA and CDR2 is SQIVND (reference sequence). This CDR3 has 15 amino acids. V dropped 11 bases and J dropped 5; count of bases not matched to a gene: 15. The CDR3 here is CASHSLEGAHQPQHF. The CDR3 DNA reads as TGTGCCTCACACAGTCTTGAGGGGGCCCATCAGCCCCAGCATTTT. The full variable domain, in which reference TRBV19 and TRBJ1-5 provide the parts outside the CDR3, is DGGITQSPKYLFRKEGQNVTLSCEQNLNHDAMYWYRQDPGQGLRLIYYSQIVNDFQKGDIAEGYSVSREKKESFPLTVTSAQKNPTAFYLCASHSLEGAHQPQHFGDGTRLSIL.

This chain links TRBV20-1 with TRBJ2-7, with no clear D. The DNA end is more similar to TRBJ2-5, so the J call may be wrong. This CDR3 region has 14 residues. Germline V lookup: CDR1 DFQATT, CDR2 SNEGSKA (reference sequence). This chain's CDR3 is CSAGLGPMDETQYF. Written as DNA, the CDR3 is TGCAGTGCTGGCCTGGGCCCTATGGATGAGACCCAGTACTTC.

CDR3 DNA sequence: TGTGCCAGCAGTTCCTACGGGTCTCGCTCCTACGAGCAGTACTTC. Amino acids: CASSSYGSRSYEQYF. The chain uses TRBV27 and TRBJ2-7; no clear D. Germline V gene lookup returns CDR1 MNHEY and CDR2 SMNVEV (reference sequence). V was pared by 4 bases and J by 0 bases, with 13 bases between. The CDR3 runs 15 residues.

The rearrangement links TRBV5-1 to TRBJ2-1, with D uncertain. The CDR3 runs to 12 residues. Germline CDR1 reads SGHRS; CDR2 reads YFSETQ. V shed 2 bases and J shed 9 bases, with 9 bases lying between them. CDR3 loop: CASSFRGREQFF. The CDR3 coding sequence is TGCGCCAGCAGCTTTAGAGGCCGTGAGCAGTTCTTC.

The gene calls are TRBV12-3 or TRBV12-4 and TRBJ1-2; no clear D. The V end lost 4 bases, the J end lost 4 bases, and 19 bases lay between the germline ends. CDR3 length: 16 residues. As DNA, the CDR3 is TGTGCCAGCAGTTCTCCGATGACTGCTGTCAGCTATGGCTACACCTTC. Translated, it gives CASSSPMTAVSYGYTF.

The V gene is TRBV4-1, the J gene TRBJ1-1; no clear D gene. Per the germline V gene, CDR1 is MGHRA and CDR2 is YSYEKL. The CDR3 consists of 13 residues. Trimming left V 1 base short and J 8 bases short, with 11 bases between. CDR3 in amino acids: CASSQVLEQEAFF. The CDR3 DNA is TGCGCCAGCAGCCAAGTGTTAGAGCAAGAAGCTTTCTTT.

The chain has TRBV20-1 and TRBJ2-7, with 7 bases that match TRBD2. Losses at the gene ends were 5 bases for V and 0 bases for J; bases not matched to a gene: 7. CDR3 length: 14 amino acids. Per the germline V gene, CDR1 is DFQATT and CDR2 is SNEGSKA (reference sequence). DNA of the CDR3: TGCAGTGCTCCCATAGCGGGCGGCTCCTACGAGCAGTACTTC. Translating gives CSAPIAGGSYEQYF.

The V gene is TRBV29-1, the J gene TRBJ2-1, with D possibly being TRBD2 (6 bases). This CDR3 has 14 residues. Germline loops: CDR1 SQVTM, CDR2 ANQGSEA. V shed 4 bases and J shed 5 bases, with 15 bases lying between them. CDR3 amino acids: CSVVPGEADNEQFF. The CDR3 bases are TGCAGCGTTGTCCCGGGGGAGGCCGACAATGAGCAGTTCTTC.